What follows are 20 T cell receptor beta chains derived from one specimen sequenced in a study of cytomegalovirus exposure and HLA in healthy donors. A multiplex PCR was run with 60 Vbeta primers and 13 Jbeta primers. Generated by immunoSEQ multiplex PCR, the TCRdb table keeps only in-frame clones and is missing some. The table lists more than 200,000 clones. Material for sequencing was PBMCs. The receptors here all came from a woman aged 30 to 39 in good health and CMV-seropositive.

The chain employs TRBV6-5 and TRBJ2-2, with D unresolved. Germline values: CDR1 MNHEY, CDR2 SVGAGI. This CDR3 has 15 amino acids. Between the trimmed V and J ends, which lost 2 bases and 0 bases, there was a span of 7 bases. The CDR3 loop is CASSYGQSNTGELFF. In DNA, the CDR3 is TGTGCCAGCAGTTACGGGCAGTCGAACACCGGGGAGCTGTTTTTT.

The rearrangement links TRBV27 to TRBJ2-7, with D perhaps matching TRBD1 (6 bases). The CDR3 spans 13 residues. The ends were cut back, 4 bases at V and 2 bases at J, with 9 bases in the middle. Germline V gives CDR1 MNHEY, CDR2 SMNVEV (reference sequence). CDR3 in DNA: TGTGCCAGCAGTTCAGGGGCCCCCTACGAGCAGTACTTC. It codes for CASSSGAPYEQYF.

CDR3 protein: CASSSLLGGGAPDTQYF. The CDR3 nucleotides are TGCGCCAGCAGCTCACTCCTCGGCGGGGGGGCCCCAGATACGCAGTATTTT. This sequence joins TRBV5-1 and TRBJ2-3; 9 nucleotides align to TRBD2. The CDR3 has 17 amino acids. In germline, CDR1 is SGHRS, CDR2 YFSETQ. Losses at the gene ends were 3 bases for V and 4 bases for J; bases not matched to a gene: 12.

This chain links TRBV10-3 with TRBJ2-2, with D uncertain. Germline V CDR1 and CDR2: ENHRY, SYGVKD. The CDR3 spans 15 residues. Trimming took off 5 bases at V and 2 bases at J, with 12 bases between the two ends. This chain's CDR3 is CAISLGRANTGELFF. The CDR3 nucleotides read TGTGCCATCAGTTTGGGCCGAGCTAACACCGGGGAGCTGTTTTTT.

J is TRBJ2-1 and V is TRBV9; the D gene is possibly TRBD2 (6 bases). The germline gives CDR1 SGDLS, CDR2 YYNGEE. Trimming left V 0 bases short and J 0 bases short, with 10 bases between. This CDR3 has 16 residues. The CDR3 coding sequence is TGTGCCAGCAGCGTAGGATGGGAGGTCTCCTACAATGAGCAGTTCTTC. Its translation is CASSVGWEVSYNEQFF.

In the case of this clone: Other DNA sequences in this sample translate to the same CDR3. The rearrangement uses TRBV2 and TRBJ2-5; 8 nucleotides match TRBD2. CDR1 and CDR2 (germline): SNHLY, FYNNEI. This CDR3 has 13 amino acids. V shed 3 bases, J shed 5 bases, and the junction held 2 bases outside the gene matches. DNA of the CDR3: TGTGCCAGCAGTGATAGCGGGGCCGAGACCCAGTACTTC. This codes for CASSDSGAETQYF.

CDR3 in DNA: TGTGCCAGCAGCATCGGGACTAGCGGTTACAATGAGCAGTTCTTC. This codes for CASSIGTSGYNEQFF. J is TRBJ2-1 and V is TRBV7-2; the match to TRBD2 covers 11 bases. Germline assignment: CDR1 SGHTA and CDR2 FQGNSA. The CDR3 contains 15 residues. V trimming: 5 bases; J trimming: 4 bases; junction bases outside the gene matches: 4.

The chain carries TRBV19 and TRBJ2-3, with 7 nucleotides matching TRBD2. The CDR3 sequence is 14 residues long. Per the germline V gene, CDR1 is LNHDA and CDR2 is SQIVND (reference sequence). The V segment lost 7 bases and the J segment 1 base; nucleotides outside the gene matches: 5. The CDR3 DNA sequence: TGTGCCAGTAAAGCGGGGAAAGGCACAGATACGCAGTATTTT. This sequence encodes CASKAGKGTDTQYF.

The chain joins TRBV5-1 to TRBJ2-1; 12 bases match TRBD2. This CDR3 is 14 amino acids long. Germline V gives CDR1 SGHRS, CDR2 YFSETQ. The V gene end was trimmed by 4 bases and the J gene end by 8 bases; junction bases not matched to a gene: 4. CDR3 loop: CASSGLAGIYEQFF. The CDR3 nucleotides read TGCGCCAGCAGCGGACTAGCGGGAATATATGAGCAGTTCTTC. The variable domain in full, with the rest retrieved from reference TRBV5-1 and TRBJ2-1, is KAGVTQTPRYLIKTRGQQVTLSCSPISGHRSVSWYQQTPGQGLQFLFEYFSETQRNKGNFPGRFSGRQFSNSRSEMNVSTLELGDSALYLCASSGLAGIYEQFFGPGTRLTVL.

The chain combines TRBV7-2 with TRBJ2-2, with a tentative D call TRBD2 (6 bases). Trimming took off 4 bases at V and 6 bases at J, with 18 bases between the two ends. This CDR3 contains 16 residues. The germline CDR1 and CDR2 sequences are SGHTA and FQGNSA. CDR3 DNA: TGTGCCAGCAGCTCTGGGGGGACTCAAGTGTCCGGGGAGCTGTTTTTT. Protein: CASSSGGTQVSGELFF. The full variable domain, its missing parts supplied by reference TRBV7-2 and TRBJ2-2, is GAGVSQSPSNKVTEKGKDVELRCDPISGHTALYWYRQSLGQGLEFLIYFQGNSAPDKSGLPSDRFSAERTGGSVSTLTIQRTQQEDSAVYLCASSSGGTQVSGELFFGEGSRLTVL.

This rearrangement joins TRBV7-9 to TRBJ1-1, with a tentative D call TRBD1 (5 bases). The length of the CDR3 is 13 residues. Trimming took off 11 bases at V and 1 base at J, with 14 bases between the two ends. In germline, CDR1 is SEHNR, CDR2 FQNEAQ (reference sequence). The DNA of the CDR3 is TGTGCCTGCGGCGGGGGACCGAACACTGAAGCTTTCTTT. This encodes CACGGGPNTEAFF.

The rearrangement uses TRBV7-6 and TRBJ2-2, with TRBD2 matching 14 bases. The V gene's germline CDR1 is SGHVS and CDR2 FNYEAQ. The CDR3 is made up of 15 amino acids. Trimming at V came to 5 bases and at J to 7 bases, leaving 3 bases not matched to a gene. In nucleotides, the CDR3 is TGTGCCAGCAGCGAGGGACTAGCGGGAGTCGGGGAGCTGTTTTTT. Translated, it gives CASSEGLAGVGELFF.

Concerning this clone itself: Other DNA sequences in the same sample also yield this CDR3. The chain has TRBV10-1 and TRBJ2-1; weak D call: TRBD1 (6 bases). CDR1 is WNHNN, CDR2 SYGVQD, per germline (reference sequence). The CDR3 runs to 11 residues. The V gene lost 6 bases and the J gene lost 10 bases, with 10 bases spanning the gap. As DNA, the CDR3 is TGCGCCAGCAGCACAGGGTACGAGCAGTTCTTC. Its translation: CASSTGYEQFF.

The chain couples TRBV2 to TRBJ2-5, with D possibly being TRBD2 (5 bases). CDR1 is SNHLY, CDR2 FYNNEI, per germline. The CDR3 has 13 amino acids. The V end lost 6 bases, the J end lost 1 base, and 9 bases lay between the germline ends. CDR3 in amino acids: CASRRAGQETQYF. In nucleotides, the CDR3 is TGTGCCAGCAGGCGGGCAGGCCAAGAGACCCAGTACTTC. The full variable domain, in which reference TRBV2 and TRBJ2-5 provide the parts outside the CDR3, is EPEVTQTPSHQVTQMGQEVILRCVPISNHLYFYWYRQILGQKVEFLVSFYNNEISEKSEIFDDQFSVERPDGSNFTLKIRSTKLEDSAMYFCASRRAGQETQYFGPGTRLLVL.

This rearrangement joins TRBV4-1 to TRBJ2-5, with D possibly matching TRBD1 (5 bases). The CDR3 is 15 residues long. V lost 2 bases and J lost 11, with 21 bases in between. Germline V gene sequence: CDR1 MGHRA, CDR2 YSYEKL. CDR3 region: CASSQSLGANNPQYF. DNA of the CDR3: TGCGCCAGCAGCCAATCTTTAGGGGCAAACAACCCGCAGTACTTC.

V is TRBV6-1 and J is TRBJ1-1; D remains ambiguous. Germline V gene sequence: CDR1 MNHNS, CDR2 SASEGT. V shed 5 bases and J shed 8 bases, with 3 bases lying between them. The CDR3 runs to 9 residues. The CDR3 sequence is CASSLEAFF. The CDR3 region has the DNA TGTGCCAGCAGTTTAGAAGCTTTCTTT.

A remark on this clone: The sample carries other DNA sequences with the same CDR3. The genes are TRBV7-9 and TRBJ2-1; 9 bases are a match to TRBD2. The CDR3 length is 14 residues. In germline, CDR1 is SEHNR, CDR2 FQNEAQ (reference sequence). Trimming at V came to 1 base and at J to 12 bases, leaving 7 bases not matched to a gene. CDR3 nucleotide sequence: TGTGCCAGCAGCTTAGGGGACGGCGGGAGGGCGCAGTTCTTC. This codes for CASSLGDGGRAQFF.

The genes are TRBV19 and TRBJ2-5, with 10 nucleotides matching TRBD2. The CDR3 extends over 16 amino acids. V lost 6 bases, J lost 5 bases, and 12 bases stayed unmatched. The germline gives CDR1 LNHDA, CDR2 SQIVND (reference sequence). In DNA, the CDR3 is TGTGCCAGTAGCAGTGGGCTAGCGGGAGTAGGCGAGACCCAGTACTTC. Translating gives CASSSGLAGVGETQYF. The whole variable domain, filled in from reference TRBV19 and TRBJ2-5, reads DGGITQSPKYLFRKEGQNVTLSCEQNLNHDAMYWYRQDPGQGLRLIYYSQIVNDFQKGDIAEGYSVSREKKESFPLTVTSAQKNPTAFYLCASSSGLAGVGETQYFGPGTRLLVL.

CDR3 sequence: CASSIRLAGATGELFF. The CDR3, as DNA: TGTGCCAGTAGTATTCGGCTAGCGGGAGCAACCGGGGAGCTGTTTTTT. The gene calls are TRBV19 and TRBJ2-2; TRBD2 matches at 10 bases. V shed 3 bases and J 5 bases; nucleotides not matched to a gene: 6. This CDR3 has 16 residues. CDR1 is LNHDA and CDR2 is SQIVND in the germline V gene (reference sequence). Based on the CDR3 plus reference TRBV19 and TRBJ2-2, the full variable domain is DGGITQSPKYLFRKEGQNVTLSCEQNLNHDAMYWYRQDPGQGLRLIYYSQIVNDFQKGDIAEGYSVSREKKESFPLTVTSAQKNPTAFYLCASSIRLAGATGELFFGEGSRLTVL.

V usage is TRBV2 and J usage is TRBJ2-5; 9 bases match TRBD1. Germline trimming cut 2 bases from V and 4 bases from J; bases unmatched to any gene: 11. There are 17 residues in the CDR3. The germline gives CDR1 SNHLY, CDR2 FYNNEI. The CDR3 loop reads CASSEFRDRVGLETQYF. In DNA form, the CDR3 reads TGTGCCAGCAGTGAATTTCGGGACAGGGTGGGATTAGAGACCCAGTACTTC.